This paragraph covers one T cell receptor (beta chain) sequence. Its target is unknown. Germline V gene sequence: CDR1 SGHRS, CDR2 YFSETQ. Trimming shortened V by 0 bases and J by 4 bases, and 13 bases separated the two germline ends. The CDR3 consists of 15 residues. Clones were sequenced by immunoSEQ multiplex PCR, and TCRdb holds only the in-frame ones, with some missing. Here the sample spans fewer than 55,000 clones, about 95% being singletons. The sample belongs to a study of T cells in tuberculosis. The wider study: CD1B tetramers identified T cells specific for mycobacterial lipid GMM. A South African cohort included IGRA-negative adolescents, latently infected IGRA-positive adolescents and adults with active tuberculosis. Regarding the study as a whole: The TCR-beta difference was not significant; alpha differences partly reflected length. Selection depended on which cryopreserved specimens were available.

This chain uses TRBV5-1 with TRBJ1-2, with no clear D. This TCR derives from a donor between 10 and 29 years old with latent tuberculosis or without tuberculosis infection. The sample consisted of PBMCs. The CDR3 protein is CASSLGGGLSYGYTF. The CDR3 DNA follows: TGCGCCAGCAGCTTGGGTGGCGGACTTTCCTATGGCTACACCTTC.